This T cell receptor beta chain stems from a study of shared clonotypes between healthy human individuals (dated by TCRdb to the early 2020s). For the study in its entirety: Three men and a couple of women, aged 18 to 49 years, made up the cohort. Per donor, three plates each were used for CD4 naive and CD4 memory, two for CD8 naive, and one for CD8 memory. To estimate repertoire size and how much clonotypes are shared between individuals, the study performed deep sequencing of blood TCR repertoires from a few healthy adults. Different laboratories and diverse techniques were used to prepare libraries and sequence TCR repertoires, to increase sequencing depth and limit assay-specific biases. Per donor, leukapheresis produced somewhere between about 0.85 and 9.5 billion PBMCs. Points the paper makes about the study in general: When a handful of donors were compared, the shared fraction of clonotypes was about 5% for naive CD4, less than 4% for naive CD8, more than 2% for memory CD4, and about 0.36% for memory CD8. Sampling was limited to blood, and TCR repertoires in tissue likely differ from TCR repertoires in blood. Pairwise subsampling led to the expectation that sequencing depth would affect the degree of clonotype sharing among donors. The genetic and exposure-history diversity represented was limited by the small number of donors. Naive subsets generally had larger estimated clonotype richness than memory subsets. Even with the large sequencing depth, rarefaction of the sorted-subset datasets indicated that sequencing was incomplete. Higher generation probabilities were observed for clonotypes shared by all four sorted-subset donors than for non-shared clonotypes.

This clone was seen just once. Its target antigen remains unknown. Nothing much larger sits one base from this clone, and base qualities are not available. Donors were healthy HIV-negative adults with no recently reported acute infections or vaccinations. Only Caucasian adults living in Nashville, Tennessee, USA were represented among the donors. CD4+ T cells were enriched by magnetic negative selection; naive cells were then positively selected on CD45RA, and the negative fraction formed the memory subset. Blood was collected by leukapheresis, and PBMCs were isolated by Ficoll-Histopaque density gradient centrifugation and then cryopreserved in liquid nitrogen vapor phase. Purity and quantity of every magnetically sorted T cell population were checked by analytical flow cytometry. Genomic DNA was isolated from each sorted fraction and quantified by UV absorbance on a Nanodrop 2000c. Using the deep immunoSEQ assay, multiplex PCR amplified TCR CDR3 regions from genomic DNA. For each cell subset, the extracted genomic DNA was distributed evenly across all wells of several immunoSEQ 96-well plates, and each plate served as one replicate. For sorted subsets, about 200 ng genomic DNA, equal to tens of thousands of T cell genomes, was loaded into each replicate PCR. The purified libraries were quantified using a Qubit 3.0 fluorometer, sized with a Bioanalyzer 2100, and then quantified again using the KAPA Library Quantification kit. Every immunoSEQ 96-well plate was sequenced on a separate single-read 150-cycle Illumina NextSeq 550 flow cell. For the original study's pipeline: Because only junctional sequences without quality scores were contained in the immunoSEQ output, filtering matching that applied to full-length reads could not be performed. Sequences were annotated with PyIR, a Python wrapper for IgBLAST v1.9, and V/J genes and CDR3 were assigned using IMGT germline references. Any read was removed if the V/J assignment was weak (E-value above 1e-6), the CDR3 was missing, or the read contained stop codons, out-of-frame junctions, or ambiguous translated residues. V3J clonotypes were defined as sequences sharing the same inferred V gene, J gene, and CDR3 amino acid sequence. To compute the percentage overlap between repertoires, the number of shared unique clonotypes was divided by the size of the smaller repertoire. Three approaches were used to assess repertoire richness: RTK rarefaction, the Chao1 estimator, and Recon v2.1 estimates of unobserved clonotypes. Generation probabilities were computed with OLGA for all TCRbeta clonotypes obtained by the gDNA method from four donors. TCRdb stores this immuneACCESS table with in-frame sequences only. Part of the clones is absent; in the studies checked, under half of the shortfall reflects unresolved V genes, and no reason is known for the rest. V, J and clone size are taken as reported in that table, and D and trimming were inferred from the DNA itself. The sample data list about 680,000 clones, and approximately 79% of these were observed just once. The ten largest clones capture 1.5% to 2% of the sample.

Based on the germline V gene, the CDR1 and CDR2 sequences are SGHTS and YDEGEE. The junction shows trimming of 0 bases on V and 5 bases on J, plus 7 bases between the germline ends. The CDR3 sequence holds 13 residues, the cysteine and phenylalanine included. The CDR3 DNA has 39 bases and is translated from base 1. The rearrangement combines TRBV5-8 with TRBJ2-3, with no confidently assigned D gene. Sequencing input: memory CD4+ T cells sorted from blood. The sample's cell subset or site label, in plain terms: CD45RA-negative fraction. The sequence was collected from a woman aged 25-40 years in good health. The CDR3 protein: CASSLAGGDTQYF. The base sequence is TGTGCCAGCAGCTTGGCCGGTGGAGATACGCAGTATTTT.